These 21 T cell receptor beta chains were sequenced from one sample in a study of blood T cells in healthy people across ages. It was with a sample-barcoded 5' primer and a J-beta primer mix that a second PCR of roughly 6 to 12 cycles was run. In TCRdb, the 5' RACE reads were re-called with MiXCR into one record per CDR3 protein. The data hold about 800,000 distinct CDR3 sequences, with 55% to 75% observed a single time. The source material was blood. These receptors were collected from a young man in good health.

The genes are TRBV7-3 and TRBJ2-3; 7 positions match TRBD1. CDR1 is SGHTA, CDR2 FQGTGA, per germline. V dropped 6 bases and J dropped 1; count of bases not matched to a gene: 10. This CDR3 has 16 residues. The CDR3 region is CASRSETGTGTDTQYF. The CDR3 DNA follows: TGTGCCAGCAGATCGGAAACCGGGACAGGCACAGATACGCAGTATTTT.

In its sample, this clonotype was seen a few times. This sequence joins TRBV20-1 and TRBJ1-2; the D gene is possibly TRBD1 (5 bases). Germline V CDR1 and CDR2: DFQATT, SNEGSKA (reference sequence). The CDR3 spans 13 residues. Trimming shortened V by 5 bases and J by 2 bases, and 12 bases separated the two germline ends. CDR3 coding DNA: TGCAGTGCTGGTGTTACAGGCAACTATGGCTACACCTTC. This codes for CSAGVTGNYGYTF.

V and J are TRBV15 and TRBJ2-1; 8 positions match TRBD1. With V trimmed by 0 bases and J by 0 bases, 4 bases remained unmatched. There are 17 residues in the CDR3. Germline V lookup: CDR1 LNHNV, CDR2 YYDKDF (reference sequence). This chain's CDR3 is CATSRDRDRSSYNEQFF. CDR3 DNA: TGTGCCACCAGCAGAGATCGGGACAGGAGCTCCTACAATGAGCAGTTCTTC.

The rearrangement joins TRBV5-1 to TRBJ2-7; D possibly corresponds to TRBD2 (6 bases). The CDR3 is made up of 15 amino acids. Per germline, CDR1 SGHRS and CDR2 YFSETQ. With 4 bases removed from V and 2 bases from J, the gap between germline ends came to 16 bases. DNA for the CDR3: TGCGCCAGCAGCCCGATCAGGACGGGAGCCTACGAGCAGTACTTC. As protein: CASSPIRTGAYEQYF. The variable domain in full, completed from reference TRBV5-1 and TRBJ2-7, reads KAGVTQTPRYLIKTRGQQVTLSCSPISGHRSVSWYQQTPGQGLQFLFEYFSETQRNKGNFPGRFSGRQFSNSRSEMNVSTLELGDSALYLCASSPIRTGAYEQYFGPGTRLTVT.

This clonotype was counted only a few times. The chain links TRBV19 to TRBJ2-5; 8 bases line up with TRBD1. The J call may be wrong; the DNA end is better matched by TRBJ2-7. The CDR3 is made up of 12 amino acids. The germline V gene encodes CDR1 LNHDA and CDR2 SQIVND (reference sequence). The DNA for the CDR3 is TGTGCCAGTAGCGAGACAGGGGACGAGCAGTACTTC. Its protein product is CASSETGDEQYF.

The chain joins TRBV6-2 or TRBV6-3 to TRBJ2-1; possibly TRBD2 for D (5 bases). The CDR3 is 13 residues long. The germline V and J ends were trimmed by 2 bases and 6 bases, with 8 bases remaining between them. Germline CDR1 and CDR2: MNHEY and SVGEGT. CDR3 bases: TGTGCCAGCAGTTACGACGGACTCAATGAGCAGTTCTTC. Translating gives CASSYDGLNEQFF.

A few counts support this clonotype. The V call is TRBV5-1, the J call TRBJ2-3; 9 bases match TRBD2. CDR1 SGHRS and CDR2 YFSETQ come from the germline V gene. The CDR3 consists of 16 residues. V shed 4 bases and J 2 bases; nucleotides not matched to a gene: 8. The CDR3 DNA reads TGCGCCAGCAGCCCGGCGGTAGCGGGGGACACAGATACGCAGTATTTT. It codes for CASSPAVAGDTDTQYF. Using reference TRBV5-1 and TRBJ2-3 for the parts outside the CDR3, the full variable domain is KAGVTQTPRYLIKTRGQQVTLSCSPISGHRSVSWYQQTPGQGLQFLFEYFSETQRNKGNFPGRFSGRQFSNSRSEMNVSTLELGDSALYLCASSPAVAGDTDTQYFGPGTRLTVL.

The J gene is TRBJ2-1, the V gene TRBV27; D unresolved. Judging by the DNA end, TRBJ2-7 fits better; the J call may be wrong. This CDR3 has 13 residues. Germline-derived CDR1 and CDR2 are MNHEY and SMNVEV (reference sequence). The CDR3 loop is CASSHSALGEQYF. The CDR3 DNA reads as TGTGCCAGCAGCCATTCGGCCCTAGGCGAGCAGTACTTC.

The chain is built from TRBV21-1 and TRBJ2-2; TRBD2 is the table's D call and was not checked against the DNA. TRBV21-1 is classified as a pseudogene. The CDR3 extends over 15 amino acids. Here the CDR3 reads CASSIIGREAGELFF. In DNA, the CDR3 is TGTGCCAGCAGCATCATTGGGCGGGAGGCCGGGGAGCTGTTTTTT.

In the case of this clonotype: A much larger clone differs from this one at a single base, so this may be a read error. The rearrangement joins TRBV20-1 to TRBJ2-4, with 7 bases matching TRBD1. The J call is in doubt because the DNA end fits TRBJ2-7 better. The CDR3 totals 13 residues. Germline CDR1 DFQATT, CDR2 SNEGSKA (reference sequence). CDR3 DNA sequence: TGCAGTGCTTGTGGACAGGTCACCTACGAGCAGTACTTC. As protein: CSACGQVTYEQYF.

The genes are TRBV7-8 and TRBJ2-1; tentatively, D is TRBD1 (5 bases). Germline-derived CDR1 and CDR2 are SGHVS and FQNEAQ. The V gene lost 5 bases and the J gene lost 5 bases, with 22 bases spanning the gap. CDR3 length equals 17 residues. The CDR3 region has the DNA TGTGCCAGCAGCCCACCCCTTATTGGGGCCGAAGACAATGAGCAGTTCTTC. Residues: CASSPPLIGAEDNEQFF. Supplemented by reference TRBV7-8 and TRBJ2-1, the full variable domain reads GAGVSQSPRYKVAKRGQDVALRCDPISGHVSLFWYQQALGQGPEFLTYFQNEAQLDKSGLPSDRFFAERPEGSVSTLKIQRTQQEDSAVYLCASSPPLIGAEDNEQFFGPGTRLTVL.

The chain couples TRBV20-1 to TRBJ2-3; D not resolved. Trimming shortened V by 6 bases and J by 0 bases, and 10 bases separated the two germline ends. The CDR3 runs to 13 residues. Germline V gives CDR1 DFQATT, CDR2 SNEGSKA (reference sequence). The CDR3 bases are TGCAGTGCAAACCCCCCTAGCACAGATACGCAGTATTTT. It translates to CSANPPSTDTQYF.

This clonotype was detected only a few times. The rearrangement links TRBV5-1 to TRBJ2-1; 7 bases map to TRBD2. The germline V gene has CDR1 SGHRS and CDR2 YFSETQ. CDR3 length equals 15 residues. V shed 5 bases, J shed 6 bases, and the junction held 11 bases outside the gene matches. CDR3 protein: CASRVDTSELNEQFF. The CDR3 DNA sequence: TGCGCCAGCAGAGTTGATACTAGCGAGCTCAATGAGCAGTTCTTC. The full variable domain, with the rest looked up from reference TRBV5-1 and TRBJ2-1, is KAGVTQTPRYLIKTRGQQVTLSCSPISGHRSVSWYQQTPGQGLQFLFEYFSETQRNKGNFPGRFSGRQFSNSRSEMNVSTLELGDSALYLCASRVDTSELNEQFFGPGTRLTVL.

V and J are TRBV7-2 and TRBJ2-7, with 9 positions matching TRBD2. CDR3 size: 14 residues. With V trimmed by 5 bases and J by 5 bases, 7 bases remained unmatched. Germline-derived CDR1 and CDR2 are SGHTA and FQGNSA. DNA for the CDR3: TGTGCCAGCAGCCGAAACAAGCGGGAGGACGAGCAGTACTTC. Translating it yields CASSRNKREDEQYF.

The chain recombines TRBV7-9 with TRBJ1-2; unclear D gene. The V gene lost 0 bases and the J gene lost 4 bases, with 6 bases spanning the gap. Germline V gives CDR1 SEHNR, CDR2 FQNEAQ (reference sequence). This CDR3 region has 13 residues. The CDR3 DNA reads TGTGCCAGCAGCTTAGCCGCCGCCTATGGCTACACCTTC. Protein product: CASSLAAAYGYTF.

In nucleotides, the CDR3 is TGTGCCAGCTGCGCGAGTACAGATACGCAGTATTTT. It translates to CASCASTDTQYF. This rearrangement joins TRBV27 to TRBJ2-3; D ambiguous. The germline V and J ends were trimmed by 8 bases and 3 bases, with 9 bases remaining between them. CDR3 size: 12 residues. In germline, CDR1 is MNHEY, CDR2 SMNVEV (reference sequence).

The genes are TRBV29-1 and TRBJ2-5; the D is unclear. The end of the DNA is better explained by TRBJ2-7, so the J call may be wrong. The CDR3 sequence is 11 residues long. In germline, CDR1 is SQVTM, CDR2 ANQGSEA. The CDR3: CSAGRLDEQYF. As DNA, the CDR3 is TGCAGCGCTGGTCGACTGGACGAGCAGTACTTC.

The chain employs TRBV25-1 and TRBJ1-6; D ambiguous. This CDR3 is 13 amino acids long. The V and J ends lost 6 bases and 9 bases respectively, with 12 bases between them. Germline V gene sequence: CDR1 MGHDK, CDR2 SYGVNS. CDR3 sequence reads: CASSATVGSPLHF. In nucleotides, the CDR3 is TGTGCCAGCAGCGCTACGGTGGGTTCACCCCTCCACTTT.

The count of this clonotype is one. This chain uses TRBV6-2 or TRBV6-3 with TRBJ2-2, with 9 bases matching TRBD1. V lost 5 bases to trimming and J lost 7 bases; unmatched junction nucleotides: 5. This CDR3 has 14 amino acids. The V gene's germline CDR1 is MNHEY and CDR2 SVGEGT. CDR3 DNA: TGTGCCAGCAGTCCACAGGGGGCTAGCGGGGAGCTGTTTTTT. The encoded protein is CASSPQGASGELFF.

This clonotype is a singleton in its sample. This chain uses TRBV29-1 with TRBJ1-2; D unclear. V lost 3 bases, J lost 7 bases, and 18 bases lay in between. Looked up from germline, CDR1 is SQVTM and CDR2 is ANQGSEA. The CDR3 length is 14 residues. DNA for the CDR3: TGCAGCGTTGACCCATGGGAGGGAGGAGTTGGCTACACCTTC. Its translation is CSVDPWEGGVGYTF.

This chain connects TRBV13 to TRBJ2-7, with D tentatively TRBD1 or TRBD2 (6 bases each). The CDR3 spans 14 residues. Trimming shortened V by 5 bases and J by 4 bases, and 15 bases separated the two germline ends. CDR1 is PRHDT, CDR2 FYEKMQ, per germline (reference sequence). CDR3 DNA sequence: TGTGCCAGCAGCGGGGGGACACTGGGTTACGAGCAGTACTTC. Translated: CASSGGTLGYEQYF.